The source of this T cell receptor (beta chain) is a study of graft-versus-host responses after intestinal transplantation. Findings and caveats of the study: Peak GvH clone levels in circulation were associated with early post-transplant HvG declines. Clonal ratios of graft-versus-host to host-versus-graft in allografts were high for patients exhibiting graft-donor T cell macrochimerism.

Germline V CDR1 and CDR2: MGHRA, YSYEKL. CDR3 size: 16 residues. Deletions cut 0 bases from V and 2 bases from J, with 11 bases between. With regard to this clone: Its antigen is not known.

Here immunoSEQ multiplex PCR was the method, and the copy in TCRdb shows in-frame clones only, minus some. Of some 95,000 clones listed, 90% to 95% were seen once; the top ten hold approximately 0.54%. The gene calls are TRBV4-1 and TRBJ2-1; D is possibly TRBD2 (7 bases). The specimen comprised unstimulated CD8+ T cells sorted from spleen or lymph node cells, sampled before intestinal transplant. The source is a human donor who received an intestinal transplant. CDR3 bases: TGCGCCAGCAGCCAAGATCGGGGGGCCGCCTACAATGAGCAGTTCTTC. Its protein product is CASSQDRGAAYNEQFF.